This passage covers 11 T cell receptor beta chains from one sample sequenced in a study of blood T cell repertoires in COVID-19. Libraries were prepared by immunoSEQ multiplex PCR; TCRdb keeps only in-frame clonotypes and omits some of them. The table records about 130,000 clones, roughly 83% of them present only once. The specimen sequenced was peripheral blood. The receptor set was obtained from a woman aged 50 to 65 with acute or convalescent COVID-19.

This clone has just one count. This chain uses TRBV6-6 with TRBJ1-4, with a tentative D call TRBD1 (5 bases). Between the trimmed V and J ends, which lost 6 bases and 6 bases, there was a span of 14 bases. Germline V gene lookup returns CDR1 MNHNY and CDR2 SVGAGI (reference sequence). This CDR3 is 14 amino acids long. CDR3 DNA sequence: TGTGCCAGCAGCAGGGTGGGATTTGATGAAAAACTGTTTTTT. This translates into CASSRVGFDEKLFF.

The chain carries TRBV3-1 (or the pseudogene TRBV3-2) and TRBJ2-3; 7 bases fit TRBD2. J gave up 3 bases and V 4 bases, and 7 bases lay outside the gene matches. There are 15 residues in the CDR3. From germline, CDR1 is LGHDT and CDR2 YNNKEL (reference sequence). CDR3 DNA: TGTGCCAGCAGCCTCCAACGGGGGGAAACAGATACGCAGTATTTT. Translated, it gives CASSLQRGETDTQYF.

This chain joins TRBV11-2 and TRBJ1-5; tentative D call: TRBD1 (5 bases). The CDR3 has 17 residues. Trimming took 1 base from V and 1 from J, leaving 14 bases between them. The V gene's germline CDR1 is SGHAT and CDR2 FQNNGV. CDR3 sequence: CASSLGSGEVSNQPQHF. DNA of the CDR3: TGTGCCAGCAGCTTAGGTTCGGGGGAGGTAAGCAATCAGCCCCAGCATTTT. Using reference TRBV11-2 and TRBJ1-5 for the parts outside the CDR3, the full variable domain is EAGVAQSPRYKIIEKRQSVAFWCNPISGHATLYWYQQILGQGPKLLIQFQNNGVVDDSQLPKDRFSAERLKGVDSTLKIQPAKLEDSAVYLCASSLGSGEVSNQPQHFGDGTRLSIL.

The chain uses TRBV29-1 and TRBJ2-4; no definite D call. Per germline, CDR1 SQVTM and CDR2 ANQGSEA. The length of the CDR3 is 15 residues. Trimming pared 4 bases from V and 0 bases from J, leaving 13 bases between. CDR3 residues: CSVVSLTQAKNIQYF. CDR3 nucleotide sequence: TGCAGCGTTGTCTCCCTCACACAAGCCAAAAACATTCAGTACTTC.

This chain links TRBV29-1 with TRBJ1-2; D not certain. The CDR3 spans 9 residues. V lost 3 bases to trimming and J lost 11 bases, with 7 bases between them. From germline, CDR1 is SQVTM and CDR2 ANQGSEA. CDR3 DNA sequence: TGCAGCGTTGATCACGGGTACACCTTC. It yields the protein CSVDHGYTF. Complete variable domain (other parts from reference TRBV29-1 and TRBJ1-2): SAVISQKPSRDICQRGTSLTIQCQVDSQVTMMFWYRQQPGQSLTLIATANQGSEATYESGFVIDKFPISRPNLTFSTLTVSNMSPEDSSIYLCSVDHGYTFGSGTRLTVV.

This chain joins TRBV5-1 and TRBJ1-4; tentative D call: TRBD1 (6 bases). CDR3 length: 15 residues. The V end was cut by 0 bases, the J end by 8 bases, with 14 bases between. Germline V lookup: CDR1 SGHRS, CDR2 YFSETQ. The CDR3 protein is CASSLEISGTEKLFF. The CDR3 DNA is TGCGCCAGCAGCTTGGAAATTTCCGGGACAGAAAAACTGTTTTTT.

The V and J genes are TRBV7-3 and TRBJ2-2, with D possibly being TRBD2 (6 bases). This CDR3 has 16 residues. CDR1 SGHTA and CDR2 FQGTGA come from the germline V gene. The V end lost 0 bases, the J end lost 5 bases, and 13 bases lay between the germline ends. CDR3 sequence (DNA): TGTGCCAGCAGCTTAACGAGGGACCGGGGGACCGGGGAGCTGTTTTTT. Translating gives CASSLTRDRGTGELFF.

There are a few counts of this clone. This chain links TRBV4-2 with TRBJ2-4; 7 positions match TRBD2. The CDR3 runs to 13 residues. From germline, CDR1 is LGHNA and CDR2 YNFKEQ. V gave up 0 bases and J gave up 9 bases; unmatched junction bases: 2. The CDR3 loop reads CASSQDREGIQYF. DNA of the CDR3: TGTGCCAGCAGCCAAGACAGGGAGGGCATTCAGTACTTC.

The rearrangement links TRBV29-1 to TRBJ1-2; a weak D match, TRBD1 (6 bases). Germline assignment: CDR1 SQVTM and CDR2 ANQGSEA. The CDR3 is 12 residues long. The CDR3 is CSLKTGDYGYTF. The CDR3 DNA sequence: TGCAGTTTGAAGACAGGAGACTATGGCTACACCTTC.

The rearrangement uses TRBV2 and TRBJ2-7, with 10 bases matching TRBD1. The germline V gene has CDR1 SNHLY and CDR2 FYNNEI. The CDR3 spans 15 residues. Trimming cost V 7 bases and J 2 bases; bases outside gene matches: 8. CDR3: CASIRAGTGAYEQYF. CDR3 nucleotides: TGTGCCAGCATCCGTGCCGGGACAGGGGCCTACGAGCAGTACTTC.

The CDR3 DNA reads TGTGCCAGCAGTTTCGACAGCTACGAGCAGTACTTC. As protein: CASSFDSYEQYF. The chain uses TRBV6-5 and TRBJ2-7, with a tentative D call TRBD1 (5 bases). The length of the CDR3 is 12 residues. The germline V gene has CDR1 MNHEY and CDR2 SVGAGI. V lost 4 bases, J lost 3 bases, and 7 bases lay in between.